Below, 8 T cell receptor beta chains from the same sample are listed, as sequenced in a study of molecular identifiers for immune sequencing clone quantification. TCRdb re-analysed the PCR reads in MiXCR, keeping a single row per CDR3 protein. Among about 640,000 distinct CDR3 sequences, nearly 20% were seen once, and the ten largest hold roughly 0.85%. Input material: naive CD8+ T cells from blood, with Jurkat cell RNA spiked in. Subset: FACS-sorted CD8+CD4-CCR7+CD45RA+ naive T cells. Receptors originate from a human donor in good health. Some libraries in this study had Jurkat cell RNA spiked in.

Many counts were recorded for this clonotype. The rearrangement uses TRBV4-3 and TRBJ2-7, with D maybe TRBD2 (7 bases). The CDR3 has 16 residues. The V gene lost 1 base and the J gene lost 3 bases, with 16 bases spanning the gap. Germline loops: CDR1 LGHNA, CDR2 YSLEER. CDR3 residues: CASSQGEGTNLYEQYF. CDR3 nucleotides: TGCGCCAGCAGCCAAGGGGAGGGGACAAACCTCTACGAGCAGTACTTC.

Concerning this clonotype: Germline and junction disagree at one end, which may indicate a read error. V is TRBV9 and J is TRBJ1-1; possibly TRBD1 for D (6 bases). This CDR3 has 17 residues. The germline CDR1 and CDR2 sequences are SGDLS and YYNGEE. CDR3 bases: TGTGCCGGCAGCGTAGCTCAGGGGCCTATTTCCCTGACTGAAGCTTTCTTT. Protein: CAGSVAQGPISLTEAFF.

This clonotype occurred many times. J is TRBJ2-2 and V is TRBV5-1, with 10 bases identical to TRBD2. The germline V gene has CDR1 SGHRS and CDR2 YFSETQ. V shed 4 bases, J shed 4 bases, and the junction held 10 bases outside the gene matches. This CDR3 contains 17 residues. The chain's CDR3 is CASSAVLAGQSTGELFF. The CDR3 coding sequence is TGCGCCAGCAGCGCCGTACTAGCGGGGCAATCCACCGGGGAGCTGTTTTTT. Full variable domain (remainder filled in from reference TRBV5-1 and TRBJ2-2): KAGVTQTPRYLIKTRGQQVTLSCSPISGHRSVSWYQQTPGQGLQFLFEYFSETQRNKGNFPGRFSGRQFSNSRSEMNVSTLELGDSALYLCASSAVLAGQSTGELFFGEGSRLTVL.

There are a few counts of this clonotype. The CDR3 region is CASSVAGGPDYEQYF. CDR3 DNA: TGTGCCAGTAGTGTAGCGGGAGGGCCGGATTACGAGCAGTACTTC. The gene calls are TRBV19 and TRBJ2-7, with TRBD2 identical over 11 bases. The V gene's germline CDR1 is LNHDA and CDR2 SQIVND (reference sequence). V was clipped by 5 bases and J by 4 bases; unmatched bases: 7. CDR3 length equals 15 residues.

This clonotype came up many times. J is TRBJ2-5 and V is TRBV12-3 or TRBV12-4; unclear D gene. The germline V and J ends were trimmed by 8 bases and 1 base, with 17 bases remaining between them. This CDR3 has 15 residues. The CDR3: CASAEQRPSQETQYF. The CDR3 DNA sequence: TGTGCCAGCGCCGAACAGAGACCGAGCCAAGAGACCCAGTACTTC.

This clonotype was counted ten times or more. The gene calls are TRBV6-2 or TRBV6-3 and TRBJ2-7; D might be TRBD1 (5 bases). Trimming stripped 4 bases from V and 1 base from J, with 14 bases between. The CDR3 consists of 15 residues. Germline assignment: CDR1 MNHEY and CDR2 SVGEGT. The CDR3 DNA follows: TGTGCCAGCAGTTCCCAGGGTCCCTGGTCCTACGAGCAGTACTTC. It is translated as CASSSQGPWSYEQYF.

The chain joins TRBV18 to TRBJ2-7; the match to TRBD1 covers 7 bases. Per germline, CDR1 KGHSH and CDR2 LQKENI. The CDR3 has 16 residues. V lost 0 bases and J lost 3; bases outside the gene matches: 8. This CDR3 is CASSPPTARTGYEQYF. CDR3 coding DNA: TGTGCCAGCTCACCACCTACAGCGAGGACAGGCTACGAGCAGTACTTC.

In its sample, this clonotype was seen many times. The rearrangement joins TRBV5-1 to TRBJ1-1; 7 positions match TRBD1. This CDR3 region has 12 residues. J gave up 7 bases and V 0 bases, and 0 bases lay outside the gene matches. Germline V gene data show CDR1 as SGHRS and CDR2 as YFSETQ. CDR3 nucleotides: TGCGCCAGCAGCTTGGGGGACAGTGAAGCTTTCTTT. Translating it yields CASSLGDSEAFF. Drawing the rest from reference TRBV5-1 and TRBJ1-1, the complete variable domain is KAGVTQTPRYLIKTRGQQVTLSCSPISGHRSVSWYQQTPGQGLQFLFEYFSETQRNKGNFPGRFSGRQFSNSRSEMNVSTLELGDSALYLCASSLGDSEAFFGQGTRLTVV.